One sample yielded the 13 T cell receptor beta chains listed below, sequenced in a study of blood T cell repertoires in COVID-19. Clones were sequenced by immunoSEQ multiplex PCR, and TCRdb holds only the in-frame ones, with some missing. The sample contains about 72,000 clones, 82% of which appear only once. The sample comprised peripheral blood. The receptors shown here come from a human donor in a cohort sampled during active COVID-19.

This clone was counted a single time. This rearrangement joins TRBV4-2 to TRBJ1-2; TRBD1 aligns across 7 bases. CDR3 length equals 15 residues. Losses at the gene ends were 3 bases for V and 6 bases for J; bases not matched to a gene: 10. Germline CDR1 and CDR2: LGHNA and YNFKEQ. The CDR3 is CASSQQSRQGDGYTF. Written as DNA, the CDR3 is TGTGCCAGCAGCCAGCAAAGTCGACAGGGAGATGGCTACACCTTC.

The count of this clone is one. This chain links TRBV5-4 with TRBJ2-3; TRBD1 is a possible D gene (6 bases). Germline V gene sequence: CDR1 SGHNT, CDR2 YYREEE (reference sequence). CDR3 length equals 14 residues. V was cut by 2 bases and J by 4 bases, with 11 bases left in between. This CDR3 is CASSLDRPSDTQYF. The CDR3 DNA is TGTGCCAGCAGCTTAGACAGGCCGTCAGATACGCAGTATTTT.

V and J are TRBV19 and TRBJ1-3; 8 positions agree with TRBD1. The V gene end was trimmed by 4 bases and the J gene end by 0 bases; junction bases not matched to a gene: 8. The CDR3 has 17 amino acids. In germline, CDR1 is LNHDA, CDR2 SQIVND (reference sequence). CDR3 sequence reads: CASSRLRGPTSGNTIYF. The CDR3 DNA reads as TGTGCCAGTAGTAGACTCAGGGGGCCGACCTCTGGAAACACCATATATTTT.

The chain is built from TRBV20-1 and TRBJ1-2; no clear D gene. CDR1 is DFQATT, CDR2 SNEGSKA, per germline (reference sequence). With 1 base removed from V and 4 bases from J, the gap between germline ends came to 4 bases. This CDR3 has 11 residues. The CDR3, as DNA: TGCAGTGCTAGAGTCTCCTATGGCTACACCTTC. Its protein product is CSARVSYGYTF.

The chain links TRBV3-1 (or the pseudogene TRBV3-2) to TRBJ1-6, with D possibly matching TRBD1 (5 bases). The CDR3 contains 16 residues. V was trimmed by 4 bases and J by 7 bases, leaving 17 bases between them. Germline V gene data show CDR1 as LGHDT and CDR2 as YNNKEL (reference sequence). CDR3 DNA: TGTGCCAGCAGCCCTTTGGGAGGAGGGGAAAATTCACCCCTCCACTTT. As protein: CASSPLGGGENSPLHF.

The chain uses TRBV24-1 and TRBJ1-1, with 7 positions matching TRBD1. In germline, CDR1 is KGHDR, CDR2 SFDVKD. Trimming took 3 bases from V and 4 from J; bases not matched to a gene: 7. The CDR3 spans 15 residues. Here the CDR3 reads CATSDTRGAGTEAFF. CDR3 nucleotide sequence: TGTGCCACCAGTGATACCAGGGGGGCCGGCACTGAAGCTTTCTTT.

The gene calls are TRBV18 and TRBJ1-1, with a weak D call TRBD1 (6 bases). The CDR3 is made up of 15 amino acids. Germline CDR1 reads KGHSH; CDR2 reads LQKENI. Trimming shortened V by 2 bases and J by 7 bases, and 17 bases separated the two germline ends. This chain's CDR3 is CASSPGERTAYEAFF. In DNA, the CDR3 is TGTGCCAGCTCACCAGGAGAAAGGACAGCCTATGAAGCTTTCTTT. The entire variable domain, with the rest obtained from reference TRBV18 and TRBJ1-1, is as follows: NAGVMQNPRHLVRRRGQEARLRCSPMKGHSHVYWYRQLPEEGLKFMVYLQKENIIDESGMPKERFSAEFPKEGPSILRIQQVVRGDSAAYFCASSPGERTAYEAFFGQGTRLTVV.

The J gene is TRBJ1-1, the V gene TRBV7-2; D gene ambiguous. The CDR3 is 16 amino acids. With 1 base removed from V and 1 base from J, the gap between germline ends came to 13 bases. The germline CDR1 and CDR2 sequences are SGHTA and FQGNSA. This CDR3 reads CASSLVGGLRNTEAFF. CDR3 nucleotides: TGTGCCAGCAGCTTAGTGGGAGGATTGAGGAACACTGAAGCTTTCTTT.

V gene TRBV7-8 combines with J gene TRBJ2-2, with 11 bases aligning to TRBD2. CDR3 length: 17 residues. Germline CDR1 reads SGHVS; CDR2 reads FQNEAQ. The ends lost 4 bases at V and 4 bases at J; junction bases unmatched: 8. The DNA of the CDR3 is TGTGCCAGCAGCTCATTAGCGGGGGGGCTTGTCACCGGGGAGCTGTTTTTT. Translating gives CASSSLAGGLVTGELFF.

The V gene is TRBV21-1, the J gene TRBJ2-7; the table's D call, TRBD1, was not checked against the DNA. TRBV21-1 is flagged as a pseudogene. The CDR3 has 16 amino acids. The CDR3 reads CASSKVRQGVDYEQYF. The CDR3 nucleotides are TGTGCCAGCAGCAAAGTCAGACAGGGGGTGGACTACGAGCAGTACTTC.

The V and J genes are TRBV28 and TRBJ1-3; D possibly corresponds to TRBD1 (6 bases). The CDR3 consists of 16 residues. The germline V gene has CDR1 MDHEN and CDR2 SYDVKM. The germline V and J ends were trimmed by 2 bases and 0 bases, with 11 bases remaining between them. CDR3 in DNA: TGTGCCAGCAGTTTAGAGGACAGTAACTCTGGAAACACCATATATTTT. As protein: CASSLEDSNSGNTIYF.

V gene TRBV5-4 combines with J gene TRBJ2-1; 11 bases line up with TRBD2. This CDR3 spans 15 amino acids. V dropped 0 bases and J dropped 8; count of bases not matched to a gene: 4. Germline V gene sequence: CDR1 SGHNT, CDR2 YYREEE (reference sequence). CDR3 nucleotides: TGTGCCAGCAGCTTGGAACTAGCGGGGGTCTATGAGCAGTTCTTC. It translates to CASSLELAGVYEQFF.

The rearrangement uses TRBV6-2 or TRBV6-3 and TRBJ2-7; 10 bases are a match to TRBD2. After removal of 2 bases from V and 7 bases from J, the junction contained 11 bases not matched to a gene. Germline V gives CDR1 MNHEY, CDR2 SVGEGT. This CDR3 is 16 amino acids long. This CDR3 is CASSYDVRSGGDEQYF. CDR3 DNA: TGTGCCAGCAGTTACGACGTCCGGAGCGGGGGGGATGAGCAGTACTTC.